The next 10 T cell receptor beta chains were all read from a single sample in a study of blood T cell repertoires in COVID-19 (dated by TCRdb to the early 2020s). Receptors were amplified or captured by the immunoSEQ multiplex PCR assay. The table comes from immuneACCESS by way of TCRdb, which keeps in-frame sequences with V and J called. Part of the clones is missing from these tables; in studies checked, under half for an unresolved V gene and the rest for unknown reasons. Counted in this sample were 200,000 to 300,000 clones; about 91% of them appeared once. 2% to 2.5% of the sample comes from the top ten. Sequencing was done on a sample of PBMCs or T cells enriched from blood (not recorded which). These TCRs come from a middle-aged woman with acute COVID-19.

The CDR3 is CASSQGLGTVDTEAFF. The CDR3 DNA is TGTGCCAGCAGCCAAGGCCTCGGGACAGTCGACACTGAAGCTTTCTTT. The V call is TRBV4-2, the J call TRBJ1-1; 7 bases fit TRBD1. Germline V gene lookup returns CDR1 LGHNA and CDR2 YNFKEQ. CDR3 length: 16 amino acids. Trimming removed 1 base from V and 3 bases from J; junction bases left unmatched: 8.

This clone showed up just once. The chain joins TRBV15 to TRBJ2-1; 8 bases map to TRBD2. Germline V gene data show CDR1 as LNHNV and CDR2 as YYDKDF (reference sequence). The J segment lost 3 bases and the V segment lost 1 base, leaving 5 bases of the junction unmatched. This CDR3 spans 16 amino acids. This CDR3 is CATSRGDGGDYNEQFF. CDR3 DNA sequence: TGTGCCACCAGCAGAGGGGACGGGGGGGACTACAATGAGCAGTTCTTC.

The chain employs TRBV5-5 and TRBJ1-6; D is unclear. The CDR3 loop spans 15 amino acids. V gave up 1 base and J gave up 1 base, with 6 bases separating them. Looked up from germline, CDR1 is SGHKS and CDR2 is YYEKEE (reference sequence). The CDR3 sequence: CASSLSRSYNSPLHF. In nucleotides, the CDR3 is TGTGCCAGCAGCTTGAGCAGGTCCTATAATTCACCCCTCCACTTT.

The CDR3 protein is CASSELKTGYGDEQFF. CDR3 coding DNA: TGTGCCAGCAGTGAATTAAAGACAGGGTATGGGGATGAGCAGTTCTTC. This rearrangement joins TRBV25-1 to TRBJ2-1; the match to TRBD1 covers 7 bases. Trimming cost V 1 base and J 8 bases; bases outside gene matches: 11. The germline V gene encodes CDR1 MGHDK and CDR2 SYGVNS. The CDR3 sequence is 16 residues long.

The CDR3 spells CAISEDRDGNQPQHF. For the CDR3, the DNA is TGTGCCATCAGTGAAGACAGGGATGGCAATCAGCCCCAGCATTTT. V is TRBV10-3 and J is TRBJ1-5; 7 bases are a match to TRBD1. Germline CDR1 and CDR2: ENHRY and SYGVKD. V trimming: 3 bases; J trimming: 2 bases; junction bases outside the gene matches: 4. This CDR3 region has 15 residues.

The chain employs TRBV18 and TRBJ1-1; D is ambiguous. The length of the CDR3 is 13 residues. Germline CDR1 reads KGHSH; CDR2 reads LQKENI. With 6 bases removed from V and 1 base from J, the gap between germline ends came to 9 bases. The CDR3, as DNA: TGTGCCAGCTCGGCGGGATCGAACACTGAAGCTTTCTTT. It is translated as CASSAGSNTEAFF.

V is TRBV11-2 and J is TRBJ2-7; 12 positions agree with TRBD2. Germline CDR1 reads SGHAT; CDR2 reads FQNNGV. The CDR3 covers 15 residues. V was clipped by 5 bases and J by 1 base; unmatched bases: 3. The CDR3 DNA sequence: TGTGCCAGCAGCCCTAGCGGGAGGGGTTCCTACGAGCAGTACGTC. Residues: CASSPSGRGSYEQYV.

The chain has TRBV15 and TRBJ2-3; D possibly corresponds to TRBD1 (5 bases). Trimming shortened V by 1 base and J by 2 bases, and 7 bases separated the two germline ends. The CDR3 length is 14 residues. Germline lookup yields CDR1 LNHNV and CDR2 YYDKDF (reference sequence). The CDR3 nucleotides are TGTGCCACCAGCAGAGGGGGCTTCACAGATACGCAGTATTTT. Translation: CATSRGGFTDTQYF.

The rearrangement joins TRBV7-2 to TRBJ2-2, with 7 positions matching TRBD1. V shed 2 bases, J shed 3 bases, and the junction held 12 bases outside the gene matches. CDR1 is SGHTA and CDR2 is FQGNSA in the germline V gene. The CDR3 runs to 18 residues. The CDR3 sequence is CASSLTGRRGLDTGELFF. The CDR3 nucleotides are TGTGCCAGCAGCTTAACCGGGCGTAGGGGGCTTGACACCGGGGAGCTGTTTTTT. Complete variable domain (other parts from reference TRBV7-2 and TRBJ2-2): GAGVSQSPSNKVTEKGKDVELRCDPISGHTALYWYRQSLGQGLEFLIYFQGNSAPDKSGLPSDRFSAERTGGSVSTLTIQRTQQEDSAVYLCASSLTGRRGLDTGELFFGEGSRLTVL.

This rearrangement joins TRBV5-1 to TRBJ1-2; D may be TRBD1 (6 bases). The V end was cut by 3 bases, the J end by 7 bases, with 16 bases between. The CDR3 totals 14 residues. CDR1 is SGHRS and CDR2 is YFSETQ in the germline V gene. CDR3 DNA: TGCGCCAGCAGCTCCCCTGTACAGGGAGTTGGCTACACCTTC. Translation gives CASSSPVQGVGYTF.